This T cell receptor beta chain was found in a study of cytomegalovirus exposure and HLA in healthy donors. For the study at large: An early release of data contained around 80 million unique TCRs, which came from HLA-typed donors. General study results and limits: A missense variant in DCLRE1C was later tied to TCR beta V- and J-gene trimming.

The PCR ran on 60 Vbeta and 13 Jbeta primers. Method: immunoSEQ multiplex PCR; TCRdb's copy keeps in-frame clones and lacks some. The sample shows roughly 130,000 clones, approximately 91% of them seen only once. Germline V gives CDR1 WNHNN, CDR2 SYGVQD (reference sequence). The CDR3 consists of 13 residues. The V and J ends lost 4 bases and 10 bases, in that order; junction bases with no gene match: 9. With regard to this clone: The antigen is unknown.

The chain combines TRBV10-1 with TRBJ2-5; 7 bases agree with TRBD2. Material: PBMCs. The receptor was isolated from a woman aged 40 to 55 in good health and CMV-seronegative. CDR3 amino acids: CASSAGGSRDQYF. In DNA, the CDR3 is TGCGCCAGCAGTGCGGGGGGTTCCCGCGACCAGTACTTC.